The clone carrying this TCR beta chain was found many times. The antigen is undetermined. The sample belongs to a study of identical twins. General study results and limits: Insertions were reduced in abundant cord blood beta clonotypes but not in memory repertoires.

The V and J ends lost 1 base and 4 bases respectively, with 15 bases between them. This CDR3 contains 15 residues. Germline V gene data show CDR1 as DFQATT and CDR2 as SNEGSKA (reference sequence). Unique molecular identifiers were in the cDNA, with template-switch universal primer binding. Using its own MiXCR run on the 5' RACE reads, TCRdb lists one record per CDR3 protein. The data hold roughly 710,000 distinct CDR3 sequences, with around 5.7% observed a single time. This clonotype was sampled from a man in his late teens or twenties in good health. V gene TRBV20-1 combines with J gene TRBJ2-3, with D uncertain. The sequencing input was naive T cells sorted from blood. CDR3 sequence: CSARVERDGADTQYF. The CDR3 DNA sequence: TGCAGTGCTAGAGTAGAACGCGACGGCGCAGATACGCAGTATTTT.